The 11 T cell receptor beta chains reported below all come from one sample, sequenced in a study of shared clonotypes between healthy human individuals (dated by TCRdb to about 2020). Library construction relied on the immunoSEQ multiplex PCR assay. The table comes from immuneACCESS by way of TCRdb, which keeps in-frame sequences with V and J called. Part of the clones is missing from these tables; in studies checked, under half for an unresolved V gene and the rest for unknown reasons. For this sample there are approximately 720,000 clones; about three quarters appear just once. The biggest ten clones account for less than 2% of the sample. Specimen: memory CD4+ T cells sorted from blood. What the cell subset or site label conveys for this sample: CD45RA-negative fraction. The receptors were gathered from a woman in her thirties in good health.

The chain has TRBV20-1 and TRBJ1-2; D gene ambiguous. Germline CDR1 reads DFQATT; CDR2 reads SNEGSKA (reference sequence). This CDR3 spans 11 amino acids. V shed 1 base and J shed 5 bases, with 5 bases lying between them. CDR3 sequence reads: CSARGKYGYTF. CDR3 bases: TGCAGTGCTAGAGGGAAGTATGGCTACACCTTC.

The rearrangement uses TRBV5-1 and TRBJ2-5; TRBD1 aligns across 9 bases. The ends lost 4 bases at V and 2 bases at J; junction bases unmatched: 3. Germline V gene sequence: CDR1 SGHRS, CDR2 YFSETQ. CDR3 length: 14 amino acids. As DNA, the CDR3 is TGCGCCAGCAGCGCAGGACAGGGGCAAGAGACCCAGTACTTC. It translates to CASSAGQGQETQYF. Full variable domain (outside the CDR3, taken from reference TRBV5-1 and TRBJ2-5): KAGVTQTPRYLIKTRGQQVTLSCSPISGHRSVSWYQQTPGQGLQFLFEYFSETQRNKGNFPGRFSGRQFSNSRSEMNVSTLELGDSALYLCASSAGQGQETQYFGPGTRLLVL.

The chain has TRBV4-2 and TRBJ2-2; weak D call: TRBD2 (5 bases). The CDR3 contains 16 residues. V was shortened by 2 bases and J by 3 bases, with 13 bases between the two germline ends. Per germline, CDR1 LGHNA and CDR2 YNFKEQ. In nucleotides, the CDR3 is TGTGCCAGCAGCCAACGCGAGGCTAGCCACACCGGGGAGCTGTTTTTT. Translating it yields CASSQREASHTGELFF.

This clone was observed once. The chain employs TRBV7-2 and TRBJ2-2; no reliable D call. Germline V gene sequence: CDR1 SGHTA, CDR2 FQGNSA. The length of the CDR3 is 16 residues. V was trimmed by 6 bases and J by 0 bases, leaving 14 bases between them. The CDR3 bases are TGTGCCAGCAGTCCTGTCCGGGCGTCGAACACCGGGGAGCTGTTTTTT. It is translated as CASSPVRASNTGELFF.

This clone was counted ten times or more. This rearrangement joins TRBV5-1 to TRBJ2-6; no firm D call. This CDR3 is 16 amino acids long. The V end was cut by 1 base, the J end by 2 bases, with 10 bases between. In germline, CDR1 is SGHRS, CDR2 YFSETQ. Here the CDR3 reads CASSLSVLPGANVLTF. The CDR3 nucleotides are TGCGCCAGCAGCTTGTCCGTACTCCCTGGGGCCAACGTCCTGACTTTC.

The chain recombines TRBV28 with TRBJ1-1; D is undetermined. Germline loops: CDR1 MDHEN, CDR2 SYDVKM. This CDR3 is 17 amino acids long. Trimming stripped 7 bases from V and 1 base from J, with 22 bases between. The CDR3 DNA follows: TGTGCCAGCACCCGCGCGTCGGGTAGACCTGGGAACACTGAAGCTTTCTTT. Translation: CASTRASGRPGNTEAFF.

J is TRBJ1-5 and V is TRBV19; no clear D. The germline CDR1 and CDR2 sequences are LNHDA and SQIVND (reference sequence). The CDR3 spans 15 residues. Trimming removed 5 bases at V and 2 bases at J, with 13 bases between. In nucleotides, the CDR3 is TGTGCCAGTAGTGCCGAAGGGTTGGGCAATCAGCCCCAGCATTTT. Residues: CASSAEGLGNQPQHF.

This chain uses TRBV5-5 with TRBJ2-7; D is uncertain. This CDR3 contains 13 residues. V shed 4 bases and J shed 0 bases, with 8 bases lying between them. Germline V gives CDR1 SGHKS, CDR2 YYEKEE (reference sequence). The CDR3 DNA reads TGTGCCAGCAGCCGTCAGAGCTCCTACGAGCAGTACTTC. It translates to CASSRQSSYEQYF. Looking up the rest from reference TRBV5-5 and TRBJ2-7 gives the full variable domain: DAGVTQSPTHLIKTRGQQVTLRCSPISGHKSVSWYQQVLGQGPQFIFQYYEKEERGRGNFPDRFSARQFPNYSSELNVNALLLGDSALYLCASSRQSSYEQYFGPGTRLTVT.

V gene TRBV19 combines with J gene TRBJ1-3; D remains ambiguous. Germline V lookup: CDR1 LNHDA, CDR2 SQIVND (reference sequence). The CDR3 sequence is 12 residues long. Trimming removed 5 bases at V and 0 bases at J, with 2 bases between. The CDR3 DNA is TGTGCCAGTAGTCCCTCTGGAAACACCATATATTTT. Amino acids: CASSPSGNTIYF.

V gene TRBV4-1 combines with J gene TRBJ1-1; D possibly corresponds to TRBD1 (5 bases). V was cut by 6 bases and J by 7 bases, with 12 bases left in between. In germline, CDR1 is MGHRA, CDR2 YSYEKL. The CDR3 totals 12 residues. CDR3 protein: CASRTVSGEAFF. The CDR3 DNA follows: TGCGCCAGCAGGACAGTCTCTGGTGAAGCTTTCTTT.

The genes are TRBV7-6 and TRBJ1-1; D is perhaps TRBD1 (5 bases). Trimming pared 5 bases from V and 0 bases from J, leaving 16 bases between. The germline V gene has CDR1 SGHVS and CDR2 FNYEAQ. The CDR3 length is 16 residues. The CDR3 DNA reads TGTGCCAGCAGCCCCCAGGGCGGGAGGATGAACACTGAAGCTTTCTTT. Encoded protein: CASSPQGGRMNTEAFF.